This T cell receptor beta chain was retrieved from a study of OX40 agonist ivuxolimab in advanced cancers. Overall study: Recorded diagnoses for dose-escalation patients were hepatocellular carcinoma, melanoma, renal cell or head and neck cancer.

Data came from immunoSEQ multiplex PCR; TCRdb stores just in-frame clones and leaves some out. The data show 45,000 to 60,000 clones, around 80% seen once. The ends were cut back, 0 bases at V and 3 bases at J, with 10 bases in the middle. Germline loops: CDR1 LNHDA, CDR2 SQIVND (reference sequence). This CDR3 has 15 residues. Sequenced here: CD4+ or CD8+ T cells sorted from blood, sampled in a trial of the OX40 agonist ivuxolimab. V gene TRBV19 combines with J gene TRBJ2-3; a weak D match, TRBD2 (6 bases). This sequence originates from an adult with an advanced solid tumor such as melanoma, head and neck, liver or kidney cancer. The DNA of the CDR3 is TGTGCCAGTAGTATAGATGGGGGACTGACAGATACGCAGTATTTT. It encodes CASSIDGGLTDTQYF.